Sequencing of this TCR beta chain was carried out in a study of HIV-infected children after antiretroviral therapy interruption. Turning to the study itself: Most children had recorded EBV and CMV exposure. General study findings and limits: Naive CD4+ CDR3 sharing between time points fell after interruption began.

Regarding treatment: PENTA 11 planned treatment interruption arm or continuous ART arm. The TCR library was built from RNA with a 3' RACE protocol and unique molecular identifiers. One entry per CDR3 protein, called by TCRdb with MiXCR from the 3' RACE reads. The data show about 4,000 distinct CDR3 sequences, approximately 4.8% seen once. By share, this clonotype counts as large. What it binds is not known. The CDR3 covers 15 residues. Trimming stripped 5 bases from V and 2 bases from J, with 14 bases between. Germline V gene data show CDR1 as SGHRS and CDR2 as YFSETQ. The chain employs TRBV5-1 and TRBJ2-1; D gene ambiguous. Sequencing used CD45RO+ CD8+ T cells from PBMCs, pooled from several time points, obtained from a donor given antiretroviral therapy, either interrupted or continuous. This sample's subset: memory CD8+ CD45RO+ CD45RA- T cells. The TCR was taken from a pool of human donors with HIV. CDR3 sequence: CASRGGSYTYNEQFF. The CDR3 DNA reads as TGCGCCAGCAGAGGCGGATCCTATACCTACAATGAGCAGTTCTTC. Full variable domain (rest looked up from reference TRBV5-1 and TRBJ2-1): KAGVTQTPRYLIKTRGQQVTLSCSPISGHRSVSWYQQTPGQGLQFLFEYFSETQRNKGNFPGRFSGRQFSNSRSEMNVSTLELGDSALYLCASRGGSYTYNEQFFGPGTRLTVL.